Included here is one TCR beta chain sequence, with context. Profiled with immunoSEQ multiplex PCR; TCRdb holds only in-frame clones, not every one. The table includes about 130,000 clones, roughly 90% detected once. The entry originates in a study of control samples from healthy donors and cancer patients. Per the germline V gene, CDR1 is MNHEY and CDR2 is SMNVEV (reference sequence). The CDR3 sequence is 16 residues long. Trimming left V 2 bases short and J 2 bases short, with 14 bases between. The TCR sequence derives from a man in his fifties in good health. This chain uses TRBV27 with TRBJ2-3; no clear D. Material for sequencing was blood. In nucleotides, the CDR3 is TGTGCCAGCAGTTTACGTAGACGTCGCGACACAGATACGCAGTATTTT. Residues: CASSLRRRRDTDTQYF.